This TCR beta chain was captured by sequencing in a study of CD8 T cells in Susac syndrome. Random hexamers were used to reverse transcribe about 0.5 to 1 ug of RNA. Coverage of TCR beta CDR3 amplification by immunoSEQ multiplex PCR extended to 54 Vbeta and 13 Jbeta. From the immunoSEQ multiplex PCR reads, TCRdb called clonotypes with MiXCR, one entry per CDR3 protein. The data contain about 290,000 distinct CDR3 sequences, approximately 89% of them seen just once; the ten biggest clones take up 0.18%. Control patients had untreated stable or active relapsing-remitting multiple sclerosis by revised McDonald criteria. Sequenced material: CD8+ T cells from PBMCs. This clonotype originated in a human donor with multiple sclerosis.

CDR3 bases: TGCAGCGTGGGGGACAGGGGGCGATCTTACGAGCAGTACTTC. Translation gives CSVGDRGRSYEQYF. V usage is TRBV29-1 and J usage is TRBJ2-7, with 12 positions matching TRBD1. CDR1 SQVTM and CDR2 ANQGSEA come from the germline V gene. The CDR3 length is 14 residues. V shed 6 bases and J 4 bases; nucleotides not matched to a gene: 7.